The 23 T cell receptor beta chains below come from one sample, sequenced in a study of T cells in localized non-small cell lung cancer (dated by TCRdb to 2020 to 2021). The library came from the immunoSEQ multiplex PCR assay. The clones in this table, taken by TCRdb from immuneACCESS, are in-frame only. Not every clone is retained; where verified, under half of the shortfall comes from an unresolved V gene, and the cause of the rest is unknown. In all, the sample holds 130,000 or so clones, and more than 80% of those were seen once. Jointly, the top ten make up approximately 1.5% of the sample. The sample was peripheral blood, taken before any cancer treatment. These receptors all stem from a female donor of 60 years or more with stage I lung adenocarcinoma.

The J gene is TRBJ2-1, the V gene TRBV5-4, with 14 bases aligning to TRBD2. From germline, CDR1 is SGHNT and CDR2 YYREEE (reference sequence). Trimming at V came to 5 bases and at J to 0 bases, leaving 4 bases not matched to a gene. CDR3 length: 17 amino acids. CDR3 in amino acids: CASRAGTSGSSYNEQFF. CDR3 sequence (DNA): TGTGCCAGCAGGGCCGGGACTAGCGGGAGCTCCTACAATGAGCAGTTCTTC. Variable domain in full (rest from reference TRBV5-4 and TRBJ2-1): ETGVTQSPTHLIKTRGQQVTLRCSSQSGHNTVSWYQQALGQGPQFIFQYYREEENGRGNFPPRFSGLQFPNYSSELNVNALELDDSALYLCASRAGTSGSSYNEQFFGPGTRLTVL.

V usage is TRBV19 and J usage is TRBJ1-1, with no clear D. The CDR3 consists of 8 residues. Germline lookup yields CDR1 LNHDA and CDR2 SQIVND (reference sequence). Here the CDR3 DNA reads TGTGTTGGGGCTGAAGCTTTCTTT. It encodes CVGAEAFF.

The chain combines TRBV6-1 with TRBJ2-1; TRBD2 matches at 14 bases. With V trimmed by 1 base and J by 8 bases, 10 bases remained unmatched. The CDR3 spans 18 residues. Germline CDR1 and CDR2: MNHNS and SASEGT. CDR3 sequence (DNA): TGTGCCAGCAGTGAAGGAGGGTGGGGACTAGCGGGAGTCCATGAGCAGTTCTTC. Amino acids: CASSEGGWGLAGVHEQFF.

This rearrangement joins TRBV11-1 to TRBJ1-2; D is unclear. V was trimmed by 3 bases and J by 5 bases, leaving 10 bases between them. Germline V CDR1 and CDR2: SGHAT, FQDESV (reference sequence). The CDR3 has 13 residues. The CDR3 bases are TGTGCCAGCAGCTTGTGGCAGGAGTATGGCTACACCTTC. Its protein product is CASSLWQEYGYTF.

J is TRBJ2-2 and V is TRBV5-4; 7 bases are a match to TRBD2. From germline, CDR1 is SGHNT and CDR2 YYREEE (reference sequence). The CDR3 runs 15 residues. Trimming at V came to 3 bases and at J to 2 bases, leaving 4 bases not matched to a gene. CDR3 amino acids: CASSYGAGNTGELFF. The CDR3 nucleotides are TGTGCCAGCAGCTACGGAGCGGGAAACACCGGGGAGCTGTTTTTT.

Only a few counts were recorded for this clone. CDR3 residues: CASIEGTRYNEQFF. CDR3 nucleotides: TGTGCCAGCATTGAGGGGACCCGCTACAATGAGCAGTTCTTC. The chain has TRBV7-9 and TRBJ2-1; D may be TRBD1 or TRBD2 (5 bases each). The CDR3 is made up of 14 amino acids. Trimming pared 7 bases from V and 3 bases from J, leaving 13 bases between. From germline, CDR1 is SEHNR and CDR2 FQNEAQ (reference sequence). The whole variable domain, filled in from reference TRBV7-9 and TRBJ2-1, reads DTGVSQNPRHKITKRGQNVTFRCDPISEHNRLYWYRQTLGQGPEFLTYFQNEAQLEKSRLLSDRFSAERPKGSFSTLEIQRTEQGDSAMYLCASIEGTRYNEQFFGPGTRLTVL.

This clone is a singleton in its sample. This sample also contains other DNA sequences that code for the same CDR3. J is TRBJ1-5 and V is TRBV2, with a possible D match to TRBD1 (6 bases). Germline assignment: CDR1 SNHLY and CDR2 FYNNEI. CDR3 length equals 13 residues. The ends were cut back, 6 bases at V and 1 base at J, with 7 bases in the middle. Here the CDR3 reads CASRGQSNQPQHF. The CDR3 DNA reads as TGTGCCAGCAGAGGACAGAGCAATCAGCCCCAGCATTTT.

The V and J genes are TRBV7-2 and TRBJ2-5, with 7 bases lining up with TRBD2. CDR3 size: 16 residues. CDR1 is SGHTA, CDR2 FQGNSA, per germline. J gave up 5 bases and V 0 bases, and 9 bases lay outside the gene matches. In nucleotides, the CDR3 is TGTGCCAGCAGCTTAGCGTGGTTAGCCGGGGGGGAGACCCAGTACTTC. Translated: CASSLAWLAGGETQYF.

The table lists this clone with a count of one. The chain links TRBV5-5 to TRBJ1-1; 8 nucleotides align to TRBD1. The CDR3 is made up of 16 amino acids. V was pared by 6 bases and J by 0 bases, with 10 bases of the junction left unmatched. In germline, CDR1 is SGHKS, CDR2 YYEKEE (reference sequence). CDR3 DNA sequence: TGTGCCAGCACCCAGACACCGACAGGGGTGAACACTGAAGCTTTCTTT. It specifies CASTQTPTGVNTEAFF.

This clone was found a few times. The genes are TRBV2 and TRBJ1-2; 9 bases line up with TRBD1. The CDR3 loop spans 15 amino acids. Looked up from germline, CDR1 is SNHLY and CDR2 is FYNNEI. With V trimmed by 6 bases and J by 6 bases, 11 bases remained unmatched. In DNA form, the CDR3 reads TGTGCCAGCAGAACCCTACGGGACAGGGTTCATGGCTACACCTTC. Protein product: CASRTLRDRVHGYTF.

The CDR3 nucleotides are TGTGCCAGCAGGGGAACAAGAAACAATCAGCCCCAGCATTTT. The encoded protein is CASRGTRNNQPQHF. V is TRBV2 and J is TRBJ1-5; D remains ambiguous. The germline CDR1 and CDR2 sequences are SNHLY and FYNNEI. Trimming cost V 6 bases and J 3 bases, with 12 bases left between them. The CDR3 loop spans 14 amino acids.

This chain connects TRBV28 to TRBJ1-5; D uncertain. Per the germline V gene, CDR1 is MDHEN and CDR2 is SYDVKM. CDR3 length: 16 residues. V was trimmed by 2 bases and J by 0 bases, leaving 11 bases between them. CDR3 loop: CASSLQTGNSNQPQHF. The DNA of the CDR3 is TGTGCCAGCAGTTTACAGACTGGCAATAGCAATCAGCCCCAGCATTTT.

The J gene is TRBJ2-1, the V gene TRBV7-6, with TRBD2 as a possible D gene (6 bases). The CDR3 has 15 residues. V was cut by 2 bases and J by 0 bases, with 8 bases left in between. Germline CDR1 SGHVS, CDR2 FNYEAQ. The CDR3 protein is CASSLREVSYNEQFF. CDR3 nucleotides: TGTGCCAGCAGCTTAAGGGAGGTCTCCTACAATGAGCAGTTCTTC.

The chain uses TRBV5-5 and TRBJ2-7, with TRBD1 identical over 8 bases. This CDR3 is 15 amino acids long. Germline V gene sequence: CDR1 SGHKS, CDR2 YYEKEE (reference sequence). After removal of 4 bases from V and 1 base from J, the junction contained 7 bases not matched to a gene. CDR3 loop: CASSPTGQGSYEQYF. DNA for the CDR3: TGTGCCAGCAGCCCAACAGGACAGGGTTCCTACGAGCAGTACTTC.

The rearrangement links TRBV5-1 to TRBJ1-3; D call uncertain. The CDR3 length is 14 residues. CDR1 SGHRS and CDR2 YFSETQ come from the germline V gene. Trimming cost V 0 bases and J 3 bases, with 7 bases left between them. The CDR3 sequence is CASSLAGDGNTIYF. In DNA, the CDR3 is TGCGCCAGCAGCTTGGCTGGGGATGGAAACACCATATATTTT.

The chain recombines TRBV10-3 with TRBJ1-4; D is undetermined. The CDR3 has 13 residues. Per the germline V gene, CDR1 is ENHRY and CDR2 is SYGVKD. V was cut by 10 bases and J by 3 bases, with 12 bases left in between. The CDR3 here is CATAEMANEKLFF. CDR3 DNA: TGTGCCACCGCTGAAATGGCTAATGAAAAACTGTTTTTT.

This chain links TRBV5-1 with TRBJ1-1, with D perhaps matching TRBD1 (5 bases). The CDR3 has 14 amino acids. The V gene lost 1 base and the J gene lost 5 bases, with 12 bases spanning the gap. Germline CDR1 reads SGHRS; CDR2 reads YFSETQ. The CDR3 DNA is TGCGCCAGCAGCTTGATTCGGGGGGATACTGAAGCTTTCTTT. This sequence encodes CASSLIRGDTEAFF.

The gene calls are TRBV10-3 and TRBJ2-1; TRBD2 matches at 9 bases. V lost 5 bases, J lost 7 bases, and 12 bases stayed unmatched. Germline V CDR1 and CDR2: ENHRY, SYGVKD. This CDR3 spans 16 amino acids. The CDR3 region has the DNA TGTGCCATCAGTCGATCTAGCGGGGAGGTCGGTAATGAGCAGTTCTTC. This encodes CAISRSSGEVGNEQFF.

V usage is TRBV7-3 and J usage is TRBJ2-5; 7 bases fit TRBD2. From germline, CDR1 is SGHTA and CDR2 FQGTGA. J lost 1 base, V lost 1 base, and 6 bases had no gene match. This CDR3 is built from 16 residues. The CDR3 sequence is CASSLSGSSGQETQYF. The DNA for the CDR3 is TGTGCCAGCAGCTTAAGCGGTTCTAGCGGCCAAGAGACCCAGTACTTC.

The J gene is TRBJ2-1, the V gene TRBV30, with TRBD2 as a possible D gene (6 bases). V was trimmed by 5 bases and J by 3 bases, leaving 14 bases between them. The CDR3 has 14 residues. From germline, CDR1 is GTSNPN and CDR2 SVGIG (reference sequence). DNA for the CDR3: TGTGCCTGGTATCCTAGCGAGCGCTACAATGAGCAGTTCTTC. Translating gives CAWYPSERYNEQFF.

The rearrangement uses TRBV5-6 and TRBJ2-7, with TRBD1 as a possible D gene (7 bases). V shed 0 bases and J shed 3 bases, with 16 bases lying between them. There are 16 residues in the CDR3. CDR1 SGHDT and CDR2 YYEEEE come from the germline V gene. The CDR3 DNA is TGTGCCAGCAGCTTGGGGGCGGGACAGTTCCTCTACGAGCAGTACTTC. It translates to CASSLGAGQFLYEQYF.

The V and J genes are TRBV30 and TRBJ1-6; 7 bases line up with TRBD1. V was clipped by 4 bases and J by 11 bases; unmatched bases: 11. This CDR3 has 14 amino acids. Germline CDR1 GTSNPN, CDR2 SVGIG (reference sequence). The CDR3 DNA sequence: TGTGCCTGGAAGACGACAGGGAGTAGAGCACCCCTCCACTTT. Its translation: CAWKTTGSRAPLHF. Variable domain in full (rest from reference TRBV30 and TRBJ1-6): SQTIHQWPATLVQPVGSPLSLECTVEGTSNPNLYWYRQAAGRGLQLLFYSVGIGQISSEVPQNLSASRPQDRQFILSSKKLLLSDSGFYLCAWKTTGSRAPLHFGNGTRLTVT.

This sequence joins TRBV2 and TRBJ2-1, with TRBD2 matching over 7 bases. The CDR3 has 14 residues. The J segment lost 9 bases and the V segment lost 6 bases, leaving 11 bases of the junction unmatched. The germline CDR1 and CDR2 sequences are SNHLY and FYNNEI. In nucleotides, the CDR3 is TGTGCCAGCAGCCTGCGGACTAGTGACGGTGAGCAGTTCTTC. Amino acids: CASSLRTSDGEQFF.